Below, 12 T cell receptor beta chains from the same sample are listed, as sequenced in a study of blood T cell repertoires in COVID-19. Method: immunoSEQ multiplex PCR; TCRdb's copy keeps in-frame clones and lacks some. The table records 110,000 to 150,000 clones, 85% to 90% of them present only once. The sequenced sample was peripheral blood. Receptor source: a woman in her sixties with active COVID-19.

The CDR3 is CASSLVGYSSSYNEQFF. The CDR3 DNA is TGCGCCAGCAGCTTGGTCGGGTACTCGAGCTCCTACAATGAGCAGTTCTTC. J is TRBJ2-1 and V is TRBV5-1; the D is unclear. Trimming cost V 0 bases and J 0 bases, with 13 bases left between them. Germline assignment: CDR1 SGHRS and CDR2 YFSETQ. The CDR3 is 17 amino acids.

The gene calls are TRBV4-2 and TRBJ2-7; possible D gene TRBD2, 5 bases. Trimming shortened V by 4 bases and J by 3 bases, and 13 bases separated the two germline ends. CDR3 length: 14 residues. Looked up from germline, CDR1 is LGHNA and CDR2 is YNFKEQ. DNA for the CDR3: TGTGCCAGCAGCCCATCGAGGGTCGACTACGAGCAGTACTTC. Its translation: CASSPSRVDYEQYF.

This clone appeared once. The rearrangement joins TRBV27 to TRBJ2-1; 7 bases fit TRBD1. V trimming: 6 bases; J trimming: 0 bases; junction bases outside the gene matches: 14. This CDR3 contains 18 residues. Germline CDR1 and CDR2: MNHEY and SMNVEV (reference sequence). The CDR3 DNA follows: TGTGCCAGCAGCATAACAGGGGTAAGGGCGAGCTCCTACAATGAGCAGTTCTTC. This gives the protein CASSITGVRASSYNEQFF.

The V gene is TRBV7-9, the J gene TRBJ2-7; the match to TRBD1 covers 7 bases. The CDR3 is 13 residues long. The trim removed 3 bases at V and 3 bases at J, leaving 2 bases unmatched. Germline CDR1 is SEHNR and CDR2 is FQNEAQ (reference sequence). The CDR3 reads CASSLGDSYEQYF. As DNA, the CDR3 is TGTGCCAGCAGCTTGGGGGACAGCTACGAGCAGTACTTC.

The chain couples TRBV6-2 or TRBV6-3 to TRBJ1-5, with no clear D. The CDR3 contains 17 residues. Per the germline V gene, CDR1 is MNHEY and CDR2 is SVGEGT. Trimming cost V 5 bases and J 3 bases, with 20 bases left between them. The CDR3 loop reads CASSPTLGQANNQPQHF. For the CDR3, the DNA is TGTGCCAGCAGTCCAACCCTTGGGCAGGCTAACAATCAGCCCCAGCATTTT.

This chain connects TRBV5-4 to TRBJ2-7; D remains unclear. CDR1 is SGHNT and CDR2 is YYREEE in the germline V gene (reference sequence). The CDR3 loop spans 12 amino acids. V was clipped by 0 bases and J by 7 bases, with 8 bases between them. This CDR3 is CASSLDSWEQYF. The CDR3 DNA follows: TGTGCCAGCAGCTTGGACAGTTGGGAGCAGTACTTC.

CDR3 in DNA: TGCGCCAGCAGCTTGGACACTAGCAATCAGCCCCAGCATTTT. Translating gives CASSLDTSNQPQHF. The V gene is TRBV5-1, the J gene TRBJ1-5; no definite D call. V gave up 0 bases and J gave up 0 bases, with 4 bases separating them. CDR1 is SGHRS and CDR2 is YFSETQ in the germline V gene. This CDR3 is 14 amino acids long.

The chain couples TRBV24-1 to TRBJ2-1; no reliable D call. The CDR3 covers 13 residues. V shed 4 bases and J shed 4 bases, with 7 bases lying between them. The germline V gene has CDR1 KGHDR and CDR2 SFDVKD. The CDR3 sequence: CATSDSTYNEQFF. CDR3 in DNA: TGTGCCACCAGTGACTCTACTTACAATGAGCAGTTCTTC.

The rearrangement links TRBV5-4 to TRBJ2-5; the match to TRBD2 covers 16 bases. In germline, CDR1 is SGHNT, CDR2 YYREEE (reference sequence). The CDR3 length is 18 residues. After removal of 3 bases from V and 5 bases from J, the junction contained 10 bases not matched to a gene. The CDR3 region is CASSSKRGLAGGSETQYF. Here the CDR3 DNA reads TGTGCCAGCAGCTCAAAGAGGGGACTAGCGGGAGGGAGCGAGACCCAGTACTTC.

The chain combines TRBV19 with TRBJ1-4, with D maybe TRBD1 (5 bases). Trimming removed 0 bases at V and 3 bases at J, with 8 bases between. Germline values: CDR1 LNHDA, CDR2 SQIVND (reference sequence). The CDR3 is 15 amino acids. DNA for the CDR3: TGTGCCAGTAGTATAGATGCAGGGTCTAATGAAAAACTGTTTTTT. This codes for CASSIDAGSNEKLFF.

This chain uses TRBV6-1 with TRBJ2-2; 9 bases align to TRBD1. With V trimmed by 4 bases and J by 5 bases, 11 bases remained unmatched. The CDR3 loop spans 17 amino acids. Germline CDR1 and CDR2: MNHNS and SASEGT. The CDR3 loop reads CASSGPSGTGLTGELFF. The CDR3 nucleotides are TGTGCCAGCAGTGGCCCCTCCGGGACAGGGCTTACCGGGGAGCTGTTTTTT.

The CDR3 bases are TGTGCCAGCAGCTTCTTGACTAGCTTCAATGAGCAGTTCTTC. The encoded protein is CASSFLTSFNEQFF. This chain joins TRBV7-8 and TRBJ2-1, with 7 bases identical to TRBD2. The CDR3 is made up of 14 amino acids. Losses at the gene ends were 3 bases for V and 6 bases for J; bases not matched to a gene: 5. Germline CDR1 reads SGHVS; CDR2 reads FQNEAQ.